Each of the 5 T cell receptor beta chains below was sequenced from the same sample in a study of CDR3 diversity in severe acne. From the PCR reads, TCRdb called clonotypes with MiXCR, one entry per CDR3 protein. The table has about 86,000 distinct CDR3 sequences, around 50% seen once. Sequencing used blood. All receptors derive from a male donor in good health, without acne.

This clonotype turned up a few times. V is TRBV9 and J is TRBJ1-3, with 8 bases aligning to TRBD1. The CDR3 covers 15 residues. CDR1 and CDR2 (germline): SGDLS, YYNGEE. V lost 3 bases and J lost 3; bases outside the gene matches: 5. The CDR3 loop reads CASSEQGAIGNTIYF. The CDR3 DNA reads TGTGCCAGCAGCGAGCAGGGGGCAATTGGAAACACCATATATTTT.

Note on this clonotype: The junction differs from germline at one of its ends, possibly a read error. The genes are TRBV5-6 and TRBJ1-4; D is undetermined. The germline V gene encodes CDR1 SGHDT and CDR2 YYEEEE. There are 15 residues in the CDR3. The CDR3 bases are TGTGCCAGCAGCCCTTCGGCCAGGACTAATAAAAAGCTGTTCTTC. It specifies CASSPSARTNKKLFF.

This chain connects TRBV29-1 to TRBJ1-2, with a possible D match to TRBD1 (5 bases). The ends were cut back, 4 bases at V and 8 bases at J, with 23 bases in the middle. Germline V gene sequence: CDR1 SQVTM, CDR2 ANQGSEA. There are 15 residues in the CDR3. Written as DNA, the CDR3 is TGCAGCGTTGCAGCCGCATTTGGGGCAGGTTGGGGCTACACCTTC. This gives the protein CSVAAAFGAGWGYTF.

V is TRBV7-6 and J is TRBJ2-1; D is undetermined. This CDR3 has 13 amino acids. V gave up 0 bases and J gave up 9 bases, with 9 bases separating them. Germline V gene lookup returns CDR1 SGHVS and CDR2 FNYEAQ. The CDR3: CASSLAPFFEQFF. The CDR3 region has the DNA TGTGCCAGCAGCTTAGCCCCTTTTTTTGAGCAGTTCTTC.

The sample holds many counts of this clonotype. V and J are TRBV24-1 and TRBJ1-5, with D unclear. CDR1 and CDR2 from the germline V gene are KGHDR and SFDVKD. This CDR3 is built from 14 residues. Trimming took 1 base from V and 0 from J, leaving 3 bases between them. The CDR3, as DNA: TGTGCCACCAGTGATTTACGTAGCAATCAGCCCCAGCATTTT. It is translated as CATSDLRSNQPQHF.